The 21 T cell receptor beta chains in this list originate from one sample, sequenced in a study of T cells in Graves' hyperthyroidism and ophthalmopathy. TCR beta CDR3 regions were amplified from RNA. The TCR CDR3 first-round RT-PCR relied on the HTBI primer set. TCRdb redid the calling of the multiplex PCR reads with MiXCR, one entry per CDR3 protein. The repertoire consists of a few hundred thousand distinct CDR3 sequences, with around a sixth occurring once and the leading ten covering under 7.5%. Input material: blood. These receptors all stem from a young woman with Graves' hyperthyroidism.

The rearrangement uses TRBV5-1 and TRBJ2-3; 9 bases agree with TRBD2. The CDR3 totals 15 residues. The V gene end was trimmed by 7 bases and the J gene end by 4 bases; junction bases not matched to a gene: 10. Germline CDR1 is SGHRS and CDR2 is YFSETQ. DNA for the CDR3: TGCGCCAGCGGCCAGAGCGGGGGGAGGGCAGATACGCAGTATTTT. Amino acids: CASGQSGGRADTQYF.

This clonotype showed up many times. The chain carries TRBV7-9 and TRBJ2-5; perhaps TRBD1 as D (6 bases). Per the germline V gene, CDR1 is SEHNR and CDR2 is FQNEAQ (reference sequence). Trimming pared 3 bases from V and 4 bases from J, leaving 15 bases between. This CDR3 contains 15 residues. CDR3 region: CASSFYTGFGETQYF. In DNA form, the CDR3 reads TGTGCCAGCAGCTTCTATACAGGGTTTGGAGAGACCCAGTACTTC.

This chain joins TRBV18 and TRBJ2-1; TRBD2 matches at 11 bases. With V trimmed by 1 base and J by 7 bases, 12 bases remained unmatched. This CDR3 contains 18 residues. Germline V gene sequence: CDR1 KGHSH, CDR2 LQKENI. CDR3 protein: CASSPLGTSGRLGNEQFF. CDR3 nucleotides: TGTGCCAGCTCACCACTCGGGACTAGCGGACGACTGGGGAATGAGCAGTTCTTC.

This clonotype was detected ten times or more. The V and J genes are TRBV28 and TRBJ2-1; 9 nucleotides line up with TRBD2. The CDR3 is 17 residues long. V shed 5 bases, J shed 0 bases, and the junction held 8 bases outside the gene matches. CDR1 and CDR2 (germline): MDHEN, SYDVKM. CDR3 coding DNA: TGTGCCAGCAGTACGTCTCTAGCGGGAAGCTCCTACAATGAGCAGTTCTTC. As protein: CASSTSLAGSSYNEQFF.

This clonotype occurred many times. This chain links TRBV2 with TRBJ2-1; 8 bases are shared with TRBD1. CDR3 size: 14 residues. J was trimmed by 9 bases and V by 4 bases; bases with no gene match: 8. Germline V CDR1 and CDR2: SNHLY, FYNNEI. Written as DNA, the CDR3 is TGTGCCAGCAGTGCTGGACAGGGTTTCGTTGAGCAGTTCTTC. It yields the protein CASSAGQGFVEQFF.

The sample holds many counts of this clonotype. J is TRBJ2-7 and V is TRBV6-6; D may match TRBD1 or TRBD2 (5 bases each). The CDR3 runs to 15 residues. V was trimmed by 0 bases and J by 2 bases, leaving 11 bases between them. CDR1 MNHNY and CDR2 SVGAGI come from the germline V gene (reference sequence). The CDR3 here is CASSYSRDPPYEQYF. CDR3 in DNA: TGTGCCAGCAGTTACTCCCGGGACCCACCCTACGAGCAGTACTTC.

This clonotype was picked up many times. The genes are TRBV28 and TRBJ2-7; perhaps TRBD2 as D (5 bases). V was trimmed by 3 bases and J by 0 bases, leaving 15 bases between them. Germline CDR1 reads MDHEN; CDR2 reads SYDVKM. The CDR3 spans 16 residues. CDR3 region: CASSFGAGAVSYEQYF. CDR3 coding DNA: TGTGCCAGCAGTTTCGGTGCGGGCGCCGTCTCCTACGAGCAGTACTTC.

This clonotype has ten or more counts. The chain combines TRBV27 with TRBJ1-2; D remains ambiguous. Between the trimmed V and J ends, which lost 4 bases and 6 bases, there was a span of 15 bases. The CDR3 spans 14 residues. CDR1 and CDR2 from the germline V gene are MNHEY and SMNVEV (reference sequence). CDR3 coding DNA: TGTGCCAGCAGTTCCTTCAGCCACGGGGATGGCTACACCTTC. Translating gives CASSSFSHGDGYTF.

This chain uses TRBV29-1 with TRBJ2-5; D perhaps matches TRBD2 (6 bases). This CDR3 has 14 amino acids. V was cut by 3 bases and J by 1 base, with 12 bases left in between. Germline CDR1 and CDR2: SQVTM and ANQGSEA. CDR3 amino acids: CSVDSVSGQETQYF. The DNA for the CDR3 is TGCAGCGTTGATTCGGTTAGCGGCCAAGAGACCCAGTACTTC.

Many counts were recorded for this clonotype. This sequence joins TRBV7-9 and TRBJ2-3; D possibly corresponds to TRBD1 (6 bases). There are 17 residues in the CDR3. Trimming took off 2 bases at V and 4 bases at J, with 19 bases between the two ends. Germline V gene sequence: CDR1 SEHNR, CDR2 FQNEAQ (reference sequence). CDR3 coding DNA: TGTGCCAGCAGCTTAAGCTACCGGGACACTCTCCCAGATACGCAGTATTTT. It codes for CASSLSYRDTLPDTQYF.

This clonotype was picked up many times. The V and J genes are TRBV14 and TRBJ2-5; D might be TRBD2 (6 bases). This CDR3 comprises 15 residues. CDR1 and CDR2 from the germline V gene are SGHDN and FVKESK. V was cut by 2 bases and J by 3 bases, with 13 bases left in between. This chain's CDR3 is CASSQRGLTKETQYF. For the CDR3, the DNA is TGTGCCAGCAGCCAACGGGGACTGACTAAAGAGACCCAGTACTTC.

This clonotype has a count of ten or more. The chain carries TRBV20-1 and TRBJ2-2; D gene uncertain. Germline V gene sequence: CDR1 DFQATT, CDR2 SNEGSKA (reference sequence). The CDR3 has 14 amino acids. Trimming took 1 base from V and 1 from J, leaving 7 bases between them. CDR3 sequence: CSARGGLNTGELFF. CDR3 nucleotides: TGCAGTGCTAGAGGTGGGCTGAACACCGGGGAGCTGTTTTTT.

This clonotype has ten or more counts. The chain combines TRBV12-3 or TRBV12-4 with TRBJ2-7; D unclear. V was pared by 6 bases and J by 0 bases, with 12 bases between. The CDR3 runs to 14 residues. CDR3 bases: TGTGCCAGCAGACCAGCGAGCCCCTCCTACGAGCAGTACTTC. The encoded protein is CASRPASPSYEQYF.

This clonotype was counted ten times or more. The chain uses TRBV30 and TRBJ1-1; 11 nucleotides align to TRBD1. The ends lost 3 bases at V and 5 bases at J; junction bases unmatched: 5. CDR1 is GTSNPN, CDR2 SVGIG, per germline (reference sequence). The CDR3 totals 14 residues. CDR3 nucleotide sequence: TGTGCCTGGAGCGCGGACAGGGGGCGTACTGAAGCTTTCTTT. It is translated as CAWSADRGRTEAFF. Combining the CDR3 with reference TRBV30 and TRBJ1-1 gives the whole variable domain SQTIHQWPATLVQPVGSPLSLECTVEGTSNPNLYWYRQAAGRGLQLLFYSVGIGQISSEVPQNLSASRPQDRQFILSSKKLLLSDSGFYLCAWSADRGRTEAFFGQGTRLTVV.

This clonotype has more than one count but fewer than ten. The V and J genes are TRBV7-2 and TRBJ2-4; unclear D gene. Between the trimmed V and J ends, which lost 5 bases and 8 bases, there was a span of 10 bases. The germline V gene has CDR1 SGHTA and CDR2 FQGNSA. There are 12 residues in the CDR3. The CDR3 bases are TGTGCCAGCAGCCCGGACCGGCACATTCAGTACTTC. Translating gives CASSPDRHIQYF.

Concerning this clonotype itself: This may stem from a read error, because a much larger clone lies one nucleotide away. The chain carries TRBV6-1 and TRBJ2-7; D is unresolved. V was trimmed by 4 bases and J by 3 bases, leaving 19 bases between them. CDR1 and CDR2 from the germline V gene are MNHNS and SASEGT. CDR3 size: 16 residues. The CDR3 loop is CASSGAGGPILYEQYF. CDR3 nucleotides: TGTGCCAGCAGTGGAGCTGGCGGCCCTATTCTCTACGAGCAGTACTTC.

This chain joins TRBV4-1 and TRBJ2-4; 9 positions agree with TRBD1. V was clipped by 2 bases and J by 4 bases; unmatched bases: 6. The CDR3 contains 16 residues. Germline V lookup: CDR1 MGHRA, CDR2 YSYEKL. The CDR3 bases are TGCGCCAGCAGCCAAATACGTGGACAGGGGAAAAACATTCAGTACTTC. Its translation is CASSQIRGQGKNIQYF.

This sequence joins TRBV10-1 and TRBJ1-2, with D tentatively TRBD1 (5 bases). CDR1 and CDR2 from the germline V gene are WNHNN and SYGVQD (reference sequence). Trimming cost V 6 bases and J 0 bases, with 11 bases left between them. The CDR3 totals 14 residues. DNA of the CDR3: TGCGCCAGCAGGCCTTACAGGTCTAACTATGGCTACACCTTC. This sequence encodes CASRPYRSNYGYTF.

In this sample, this clonotype turned up many times. The V call is TRBV27, the J call TRBJ1-1; D remains unclear. CDR1 and CDR2 (germline): MNHEY, SMNVEV (reference sequence). This CDR3 comprises 15 residues. V was shortened by 10 bases and J by 3 bases, with 21 bases between the two germline ends. CDR3 sequence reads: CATLLDGGSDTEAFF. The CDR3 coding sequence is TGTGCCACCCTCCTCGATGGTGGTTCGGACACTGAAGCTTTCTTT.

The gene calls are TRBV19 and TRBJ2-1; perhaps TRBD2 as D (6 bases). This CDR3 is 15 amino acids long. V lost 4 bases, J lost 3 bases, and 13 bases lay in between. The germline V gene encodes CDR1 LNHDA and CDR2 SQIVND (reference sequence). The CDR3 loop is CASSTPTRSYNEQFF. DNA of the CDR3: TGTGCCAGTAGTACCCCGACTAGGAGCTACAATGAGCAGTTCTTC.

This clonotype has ten or more counts. This chain joins TRBV12-3 or TRBV12-4 and TRBJ1-5; D gene ambiguous. V was pared by 2 bases and J by 4 bases, with 6 bases between. CDR3 length: 13 amino acids. CDR3 sequence reads: CASSLQVNQPQHF. The CDR3 nucleotides read TGTGCCAGCAGTTTACAGGTGAATCAGCCCCAGCATTTT.